Here is one T cell receptor beta chain with its context. Its antigen is currently unknown. The record originates from a study of CD8+ T cells in alopecia areata. Findings and limits, study-wide: The link between baseline CD8+ expansion and response remains uncertain with one nonresponder. Amid tofacitinib therapy, many expanded lesional clones stayed present in scalp and blood.

As for treatment: oral pan-JAK inhibitor, 5-10 mg twice daily. J lost 3 bases, V lost 1 base, and 4 bases had no gene match. The CDR3 is 15 amino acids. Germline V gene data show CDR1 as SEHNR and CDR2 as FQNEAQ (reference sequence). Following extraction, RNA underwent reverse transcription to cDNA, which served as the sequencing template. The assay was immunoSEQ multiplex PCR, and TCRdb's table has in-frame clones only and misses some. This table has 110,000 or so clones, around 54% appearing once. V and J are TRBV7-9 and TRBJ1-2; TRBD1 matches at 8 bases. The TCR originated in a human donor with alopecia areata. Sequencing was performed on CD4+ T cells sorted from blood, taken at week 24, from a patient treated with tofacitinib. The CDR3 DNA sequence: TGTGCCAGCAGCTTAGGTTCGACAGGGGACTATGGCTACACCTTC. Its translation is CASSLGSTGDYGYTF.